The T cell receptor (beta chain) described here comes from a study of graft-versus-host responses after intestinal transplantation. Study overall: Multivisceral, liver-intestinal, or isolated intestinal grafts went to recipients.

For this clone: As yet, its antigen is unknown.

The CDR3 contains 15 residues. V dropped 0 bases and J dropped 4 bases, with 10 bases sitting between them. Germline-derived CDR1 and CDR2 are MNHEY and SVGAGI. Some clones are missing from TCRdb's copy, which holds only in-frame ones; the method was immunoSEQ multiplex PCR. In the table there are about 39,000 clones, 90% to 95% of which are singletons. This chain connects TRBV6-5 to TRBJ2-1; D gene ambiguous. The TCR originated in a human donor who was the organ donor for an intestinal transplant. Source: unstimulated CD8+ T cells sorted from spleen or lymph node cells, taken before transplant. CDR3 in DNA: TGTGCCAGCAGTTACTCGGAACCGTCTTACAATGAGCAGTTCTTC. It yields the protein CASSYSEPSYNEQFF.